This TCR beta chain was captured in a study of Graves' ophthalmopathy and Graves' hyperthyroidism. For repertoire sequencing, the TCR beta CDR3 regions were amplified from RNA transcripts. An opening RT-PCR round employed HTBI primers and preceded a second-round multiplex PCR. TCRdb reprocessed the multiplex PCR reads with MiXCR, giving one entry per CDR3 protein. Here the sample spans 660,000 or so distinct CDR3 sequences, about 40% being singletons. This clonotype was counted at least ten times. Germline CDR1 SNHLY, CDR2 FYNNEI. Trimming shortened V by 2 bases and J by 5 bases, and 12 bases separated the two germline ends. The length of the CDR3 is 14 residues.

The sequence was obtained from an adult man with Graves' ophthalmopathy. The source material was peripheral blood. The genes are TRBV2 and TRBJ2-5; D might be TRBD2 (6 bases). The CDR3 loop is CASSERGLGETQYF. The CDR3 DNA follows: TGTGCCAGCAGTGAAAGGGGACTTGGGGAGACCCAGTACTTC. Based on the CDR3 plus reference TRBV2 and TRBJ2-5, the full variable domain is EPEVTQTPSHQVTQMGQEVILRCVPISNHLYFYWYRQILGQKVEFLVSFYNNEISEKSEIFDDQFSVERPDGSNFTLKIRSTKLEDSAMYFCASSERGLGETQYFGPGTRLLVL.